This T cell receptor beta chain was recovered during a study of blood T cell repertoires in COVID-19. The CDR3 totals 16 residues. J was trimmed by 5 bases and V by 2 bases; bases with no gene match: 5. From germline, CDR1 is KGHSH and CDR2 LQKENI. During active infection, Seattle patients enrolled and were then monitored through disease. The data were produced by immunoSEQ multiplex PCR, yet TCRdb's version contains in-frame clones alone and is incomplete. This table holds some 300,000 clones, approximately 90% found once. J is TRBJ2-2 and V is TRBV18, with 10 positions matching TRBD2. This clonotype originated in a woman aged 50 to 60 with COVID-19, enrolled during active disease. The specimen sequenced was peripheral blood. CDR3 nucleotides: TGTGCCAGCTCACCAAAAGGACTAGCGGTGACCGGGGAGCTGTTTTTT. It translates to CASSPKGLAVTGELFF.